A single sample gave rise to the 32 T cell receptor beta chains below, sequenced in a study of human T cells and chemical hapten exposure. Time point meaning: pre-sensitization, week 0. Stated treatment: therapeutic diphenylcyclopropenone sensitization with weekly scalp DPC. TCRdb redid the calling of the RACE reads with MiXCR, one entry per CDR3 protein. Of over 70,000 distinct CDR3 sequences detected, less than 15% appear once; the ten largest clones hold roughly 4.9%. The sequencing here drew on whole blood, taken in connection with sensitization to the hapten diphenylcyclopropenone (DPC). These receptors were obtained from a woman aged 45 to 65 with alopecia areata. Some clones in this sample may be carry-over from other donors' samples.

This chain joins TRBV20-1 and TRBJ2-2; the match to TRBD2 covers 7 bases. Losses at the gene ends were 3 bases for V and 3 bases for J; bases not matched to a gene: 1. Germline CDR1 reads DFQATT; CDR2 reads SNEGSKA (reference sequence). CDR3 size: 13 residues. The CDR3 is CSASLADTGELFF. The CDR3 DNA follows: TGCAGTGCTAGTCTAGCGGACACCGGGGAGCTGTTTTTT.

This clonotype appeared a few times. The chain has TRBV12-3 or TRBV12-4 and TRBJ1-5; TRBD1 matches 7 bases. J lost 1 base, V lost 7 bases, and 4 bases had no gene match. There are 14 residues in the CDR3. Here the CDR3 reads CASTLTGSNQPQHF. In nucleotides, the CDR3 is TGTGCCAGCACCCTGACAGGGAGCAATCAGCCCCAGCATTTT.

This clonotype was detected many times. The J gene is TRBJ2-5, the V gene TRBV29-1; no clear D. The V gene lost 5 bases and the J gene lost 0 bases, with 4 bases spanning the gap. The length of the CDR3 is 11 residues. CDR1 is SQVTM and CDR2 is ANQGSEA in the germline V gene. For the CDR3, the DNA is TGCAGCGTTCAGAACCAAGAGACCCAGTACTTC. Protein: CSVQNQETQYF. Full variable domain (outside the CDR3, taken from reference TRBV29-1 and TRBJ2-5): SAVISQKPSRDICQRGTSLTIQCQVDSQVTMMFWYRQQPGQSLTLIATANQGSEATYESGFVIDKFPISRPNLTFSTLTVSNMSPEDSSIYLCSVQNQETQYFGPGTRLLVL.

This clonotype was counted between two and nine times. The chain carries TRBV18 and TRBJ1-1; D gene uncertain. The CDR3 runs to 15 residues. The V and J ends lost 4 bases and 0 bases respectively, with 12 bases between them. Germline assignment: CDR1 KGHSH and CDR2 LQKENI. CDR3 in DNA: TGTGCCAGCTCACGCTACGGAGGCCTGAACACTGAAGCTTTCTTT. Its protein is CASSRYGGLNTEAFF.

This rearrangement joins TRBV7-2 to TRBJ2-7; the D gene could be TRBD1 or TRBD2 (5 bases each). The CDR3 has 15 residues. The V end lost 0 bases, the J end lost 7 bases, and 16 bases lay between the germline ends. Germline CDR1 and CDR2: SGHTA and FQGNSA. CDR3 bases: TGTGCCAGCAGCTTAGCACGAGGGGCGCCTGGGGAGCAGTACTTC. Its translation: CASSLARGAPGEQYF.

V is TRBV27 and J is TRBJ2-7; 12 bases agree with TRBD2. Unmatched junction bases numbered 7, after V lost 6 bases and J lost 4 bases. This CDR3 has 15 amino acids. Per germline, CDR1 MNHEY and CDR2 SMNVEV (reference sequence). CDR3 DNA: TGTGCCAGCAGCCTAAGGGGACTAGCGGGTTACGAGCAGTACTTC. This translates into CASSLRGLAGYEQYF.

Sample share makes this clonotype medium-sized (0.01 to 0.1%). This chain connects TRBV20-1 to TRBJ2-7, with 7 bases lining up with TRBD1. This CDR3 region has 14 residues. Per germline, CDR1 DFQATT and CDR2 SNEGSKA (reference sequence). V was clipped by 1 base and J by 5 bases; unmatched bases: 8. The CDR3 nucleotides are TGCAGTGCTAGAGTGGCAGGGGGTGTAGACGAGCAGTACTTC. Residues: CSARVAGGVDEQYF.

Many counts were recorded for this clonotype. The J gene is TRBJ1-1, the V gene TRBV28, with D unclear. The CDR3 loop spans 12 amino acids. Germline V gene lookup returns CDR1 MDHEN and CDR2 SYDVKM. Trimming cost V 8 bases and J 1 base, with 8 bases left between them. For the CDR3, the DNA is TGTGCCAGCGCTGTAAGGAACACTGAAGCTTTCTTT. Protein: CASAVRNTEAFF.

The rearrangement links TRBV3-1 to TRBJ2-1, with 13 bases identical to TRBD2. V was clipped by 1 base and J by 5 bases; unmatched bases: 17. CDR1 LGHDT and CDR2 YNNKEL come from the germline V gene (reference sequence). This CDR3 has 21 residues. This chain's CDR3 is CASSQATPGLAGARSDNEQFF. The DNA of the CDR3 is TGTGCCAGCAGCCAAGCTACTCCCGGACTAGCGGGAGCACGGAGCGACAATGAGCAGTTCTTC.

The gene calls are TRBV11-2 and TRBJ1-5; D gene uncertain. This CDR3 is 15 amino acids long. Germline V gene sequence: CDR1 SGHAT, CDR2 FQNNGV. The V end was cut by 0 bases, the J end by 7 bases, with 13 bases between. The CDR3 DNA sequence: TGTGCCAGCAGCTTAGATCCAGCAGGAACGCAGCCCCAGCATTTT. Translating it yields CASSLDPAGTQPQHF.

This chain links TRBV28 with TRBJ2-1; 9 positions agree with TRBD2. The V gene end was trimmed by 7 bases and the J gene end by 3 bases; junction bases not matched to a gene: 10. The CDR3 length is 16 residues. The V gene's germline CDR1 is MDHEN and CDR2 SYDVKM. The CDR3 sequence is CASTPPAGGGYNEQFF. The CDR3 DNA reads TGTGCCAGCACCCCCCCGGCGGGAGGGGGCTACAATGAGCAGTTCTTC.

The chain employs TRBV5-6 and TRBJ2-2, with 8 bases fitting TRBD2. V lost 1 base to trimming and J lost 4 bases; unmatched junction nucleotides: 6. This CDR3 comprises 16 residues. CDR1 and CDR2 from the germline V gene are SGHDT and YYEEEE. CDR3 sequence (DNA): TGTGCCAGCAGCTTGCTGGCGGGAGGCCCCACCGGGGAGCTGTTTTTT. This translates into CASSLLAGGPTGELFF.

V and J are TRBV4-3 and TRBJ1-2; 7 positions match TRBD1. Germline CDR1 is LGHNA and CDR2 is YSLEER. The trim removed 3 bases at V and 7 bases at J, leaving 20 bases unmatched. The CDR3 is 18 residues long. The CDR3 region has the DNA TGCGCCAGCAGCCACTCCCTGGGTAGTACAGGGGATACGATTGGCTACACCTTC. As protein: CASSHSLGSTGDTIGYTF.

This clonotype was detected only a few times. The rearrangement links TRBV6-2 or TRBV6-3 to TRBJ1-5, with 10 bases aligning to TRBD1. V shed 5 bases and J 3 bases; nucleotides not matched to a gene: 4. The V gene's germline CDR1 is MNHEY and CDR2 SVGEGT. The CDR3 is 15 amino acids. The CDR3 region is CASSGTGADNQPQHF. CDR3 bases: TGTGCCAGCAGTGGGACAGGGGCAGACAATCAGCCCCAGCATTTT.

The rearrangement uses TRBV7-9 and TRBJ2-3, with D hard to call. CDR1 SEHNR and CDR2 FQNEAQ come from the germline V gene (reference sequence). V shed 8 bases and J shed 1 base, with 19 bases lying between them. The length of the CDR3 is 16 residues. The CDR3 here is CASARVEVRRTDTQYF. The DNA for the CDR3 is TGTGCCAGCGCGAGAGTAGAGGTCCGCCGCACAGATACGCAGTATTTT.

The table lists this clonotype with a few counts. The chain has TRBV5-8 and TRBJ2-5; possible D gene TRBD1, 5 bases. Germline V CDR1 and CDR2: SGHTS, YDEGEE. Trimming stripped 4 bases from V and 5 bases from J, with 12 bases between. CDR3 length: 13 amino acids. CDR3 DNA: TGTGCCAGCAGCGGTGACAGCCCGGAGACCCAGTACTTC. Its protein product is CASSGDSPETQYF.

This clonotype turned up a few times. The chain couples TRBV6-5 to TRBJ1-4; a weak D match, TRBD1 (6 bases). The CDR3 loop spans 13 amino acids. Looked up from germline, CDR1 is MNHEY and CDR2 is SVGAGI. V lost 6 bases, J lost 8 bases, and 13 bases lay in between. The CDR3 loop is CASSKNREEKLFF. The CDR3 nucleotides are TGTGCCAGCAGCAAAAACAGGGAGGAAAAACTGTTTTTT.

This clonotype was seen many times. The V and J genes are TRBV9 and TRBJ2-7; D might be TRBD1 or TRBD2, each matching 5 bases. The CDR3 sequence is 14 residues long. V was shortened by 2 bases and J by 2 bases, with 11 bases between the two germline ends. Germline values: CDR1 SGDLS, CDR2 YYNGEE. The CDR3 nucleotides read TGTGCCAGCAGCGTCGACGAGGGGCCCTACGAGCAGTACTTC. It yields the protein CASSVDEGPYEQYF.

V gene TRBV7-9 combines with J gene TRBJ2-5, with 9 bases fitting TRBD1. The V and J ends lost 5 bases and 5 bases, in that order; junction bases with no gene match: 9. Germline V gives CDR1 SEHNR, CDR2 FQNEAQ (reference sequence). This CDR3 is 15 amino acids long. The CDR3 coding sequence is TGTGCCAGCAGCCCCGGACAGGGGCTAAAGGAGACCCAGTACTTC. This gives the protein CASSPGQGLKETQYF.

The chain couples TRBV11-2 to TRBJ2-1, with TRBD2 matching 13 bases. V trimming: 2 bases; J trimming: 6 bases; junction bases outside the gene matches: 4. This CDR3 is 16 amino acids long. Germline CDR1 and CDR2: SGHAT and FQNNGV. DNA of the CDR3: TGTGCCAGCAGCTTAATGAGACTAGCGGGAGGCAATGAGCAGTTCTTC. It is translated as CASSLMRLAGGNEQFF. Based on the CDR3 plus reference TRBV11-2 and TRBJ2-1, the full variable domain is EAGVAQSPRYKIIEKRQSVAFWCNPISGHATLYWYQQILGQGPKLLIQFQNNGVVDDSQLPKDRFSAERLKGVDSTLKIQPAKLEDSAVYLCASSLMRLAGGNEQFFGPGTRLTVL.

This chain's CDR3 is CASRPIAASTDTQYF. CDR3 nucleotide sequence: TGTGCCAGCAGGCCTATAGCGGCTAGCACAGATACGCAGTATTTT. The chain joins TRBV12-3 or TRBV12-4 to TRBJ2-3, with D perhaps TRBD2 (6 bases). The CDR3 consists of 15 residues. The V gene lost 6 bases and the J gene lost 0 bases, with 13 bases spanning the gap.

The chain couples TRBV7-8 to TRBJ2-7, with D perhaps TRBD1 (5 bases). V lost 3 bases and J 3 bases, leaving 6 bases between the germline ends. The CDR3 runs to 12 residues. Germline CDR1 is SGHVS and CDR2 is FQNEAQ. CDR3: CASSLTDYEQYF. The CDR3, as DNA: TGTGCCAGCAGCTTGACAGACTACGAGCAGTACTTC.

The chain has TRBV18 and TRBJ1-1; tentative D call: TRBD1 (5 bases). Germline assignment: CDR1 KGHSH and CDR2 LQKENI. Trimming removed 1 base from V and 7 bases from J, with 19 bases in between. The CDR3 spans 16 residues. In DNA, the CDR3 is TGTGCCAGCTCACCACTCCAGGGACTTTCCTCACTTGAAGCTTTCTTT. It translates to CASSPLQGLSSLEAFF.

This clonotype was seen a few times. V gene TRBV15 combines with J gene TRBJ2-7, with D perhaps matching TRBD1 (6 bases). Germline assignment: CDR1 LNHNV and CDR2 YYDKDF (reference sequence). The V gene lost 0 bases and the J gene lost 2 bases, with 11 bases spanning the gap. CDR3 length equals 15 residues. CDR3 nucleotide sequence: TGTGCCACCAGCAGAGACAGGGGTACACCCTACGAGCAGTACTTC. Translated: CATSRDRGTPYEQYF. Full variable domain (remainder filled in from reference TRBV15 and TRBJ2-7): DAMVIQNPRYQVTQFGKPVTLSCSQTLNHNVMYWYQQKSSQAPKLLFHYYDKDFNNEADTPDNFQSRRPNTSFCFLDIRSPGLGDTAMYLCATSRDRGTPYEQYFGPGTRLTVT.

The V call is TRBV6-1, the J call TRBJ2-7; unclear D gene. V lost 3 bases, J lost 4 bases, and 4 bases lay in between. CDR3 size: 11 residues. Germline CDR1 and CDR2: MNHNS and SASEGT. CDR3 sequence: CASSDIYEQYF. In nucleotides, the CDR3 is TGTGCCAGCAGTGACATTTACGAGCAGTACTTC.

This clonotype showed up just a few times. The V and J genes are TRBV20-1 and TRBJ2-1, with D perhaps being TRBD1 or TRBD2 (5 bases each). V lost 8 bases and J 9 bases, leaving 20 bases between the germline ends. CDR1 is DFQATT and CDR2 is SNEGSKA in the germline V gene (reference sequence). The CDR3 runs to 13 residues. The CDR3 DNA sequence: TGCAGTTCCGGGGCCGCAGTGGGCCTTGAGCAGTTCTTC. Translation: CSSGAAVGLEQFF.

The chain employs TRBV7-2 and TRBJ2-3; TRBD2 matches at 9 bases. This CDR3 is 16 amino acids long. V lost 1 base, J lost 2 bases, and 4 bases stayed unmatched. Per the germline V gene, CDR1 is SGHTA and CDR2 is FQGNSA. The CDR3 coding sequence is TGTGCCAGCAGCTTAGGTGGCGGGAGGGCCACAGATACGCAGTATTTT. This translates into CASSLGGGRATDTQYF.

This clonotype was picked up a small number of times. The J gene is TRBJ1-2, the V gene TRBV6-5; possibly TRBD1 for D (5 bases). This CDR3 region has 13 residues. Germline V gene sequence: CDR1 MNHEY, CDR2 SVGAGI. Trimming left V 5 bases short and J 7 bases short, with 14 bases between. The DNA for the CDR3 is TGTGCCAGCAGTCCGGAGTGGGGGAGTGGCTACACCTTC. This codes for CASSPEWGSGYTF.

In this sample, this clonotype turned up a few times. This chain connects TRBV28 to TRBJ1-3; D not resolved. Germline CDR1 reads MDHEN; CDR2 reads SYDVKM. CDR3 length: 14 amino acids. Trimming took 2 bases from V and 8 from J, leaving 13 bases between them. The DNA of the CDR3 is TGTGCCAGCAGTTTAATGGCCAGAAGGGACACCATATATTTT. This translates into CASSLMARRDTIYF.

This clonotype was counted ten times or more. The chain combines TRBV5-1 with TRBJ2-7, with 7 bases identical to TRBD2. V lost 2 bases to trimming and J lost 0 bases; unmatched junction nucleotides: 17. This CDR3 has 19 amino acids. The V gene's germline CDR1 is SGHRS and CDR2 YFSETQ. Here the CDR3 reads CASSFEGFQSGGSSYEQYF. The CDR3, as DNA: TGCGCCAGCAGCTTTGAGGGTTTCCAATCGGGCGGGAGCTCCTACGAGCAGTACTTC.

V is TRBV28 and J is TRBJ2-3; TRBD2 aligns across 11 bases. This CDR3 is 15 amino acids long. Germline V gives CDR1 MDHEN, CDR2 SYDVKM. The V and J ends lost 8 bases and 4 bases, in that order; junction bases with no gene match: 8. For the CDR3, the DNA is TGTGCCAGCGCTACTAGCGGGAGTCGGTCAGATACGCAGTATTTT. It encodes CASATSGSRSDTQYF.

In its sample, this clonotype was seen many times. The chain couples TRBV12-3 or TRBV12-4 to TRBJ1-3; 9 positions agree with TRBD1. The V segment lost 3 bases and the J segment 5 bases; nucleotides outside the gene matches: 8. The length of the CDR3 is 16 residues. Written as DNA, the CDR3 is TGTGCCAGCAGTTTTAAAGGGACAGGGTACCGAAACACCATATATTTT. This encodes CASSFKGTGYRNTIYF.